This T cell receptor (beta chain) was obtained from a study of beta chain features in type 1 diabetes. Overall study: Regarding age, gender and cell yields, patients proved similar to healthy donors. Whole-study results and caveats: When Type 1 diabetes patients were examined, their TCRB CDR3s proved moderately but significantly shorter in all four CD4+ subsets.

A heparinised blood draw that averaged about 120 mL was obtained once from each donor. Germline values: CDR1 SQVTM, CDR2 ANQGSEA. V lost 6 bases to trimming and J lost 8 bases; unmatched junction nucleotides: 9. The CDR3 loop spans 13 amino acids. About this clone: Its specificity is not known.

Since all of the isolated RNA was reverse transcribed, expressed TCRB transcripts were what got sequenced. This table comes from immunoSEQ multiplex PCR, and its TCRdb copy is limited to in-frame clones, with some not included. The sample contains 200,000 to 300,000 clones, 25% to 30% of which appear only once. The chain links TRBV29-1 to TRBJ1-2, with TRBD1 matching 10 bases. This clonotype was obtained from a man aged 25-45 years in good health. The sequencing sample was made of central memory CD4+ T cells from blood. The CDR3 loop reads CSVTTGTGEGYTF. For the CDR3, the DNA is TGCAGCGTGACCACCGGGACAGGGGAAGGCTACACCTTC.